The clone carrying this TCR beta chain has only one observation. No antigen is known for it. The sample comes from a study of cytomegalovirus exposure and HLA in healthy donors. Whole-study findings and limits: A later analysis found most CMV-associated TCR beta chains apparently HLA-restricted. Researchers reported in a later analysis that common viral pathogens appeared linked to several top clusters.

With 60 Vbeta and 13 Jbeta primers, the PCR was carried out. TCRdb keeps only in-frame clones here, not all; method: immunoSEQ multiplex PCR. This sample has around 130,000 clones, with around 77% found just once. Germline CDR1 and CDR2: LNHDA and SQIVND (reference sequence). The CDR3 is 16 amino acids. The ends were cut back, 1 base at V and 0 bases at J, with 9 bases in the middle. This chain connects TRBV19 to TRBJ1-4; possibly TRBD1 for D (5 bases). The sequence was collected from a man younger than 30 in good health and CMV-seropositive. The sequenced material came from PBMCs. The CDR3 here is CASSIAGLATNEKLFF. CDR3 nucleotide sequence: TGTGCCAGTAGTATAGCAGGGCTTGCAACTAATGAAAAACTGTTTTTT. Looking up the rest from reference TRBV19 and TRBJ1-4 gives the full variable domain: DGGITQSPKYLFRKEGQNVTLSCEQNLNHDAMYWYRQDPGQGLRLIYYSQIVNDFQKGDIAEGYSVSREKKESFPLTVTSAQKNPTAFYLCASSIAGLATNEKLFFGSGTQLSVL.